Sequencing of this TCR beta chain was carried out in a study of shared clonotypes between healthy human individuals. Germline V gives CDR1 SNHLY, CDR2 FYNNEI. The CDR3 has 14 amino acids. Naive CD8 cells, CD45RO-negative and positively selected for CCR7, excluded terminally differentiated effector memory CD45RA+ cells. The assay was carried out at the deep level. The data were produced by immunoSEQ multiplex PCR, yet TCRdb's version contains in-frame clones alone and is incomplete. Altogether roughly 590,000 clones are present, about 95% being singletons, with the ten largest covering 0.09% to 0.13%. Comments on this clone: The germline gene is not matched at one end of the junction; a read error may be the cause.

The V gene is TRBV2, the J gene TRBJ1-1, with TRBD1 identical over 9 bases. The specimen sequenced was naive CD8+ T cells sorted from blood. The clonotype originates from a woman in her twenties or thirties in good health. DNA for the CDR3: TGTGCCAGCAGTCCCGACAGGGGGAACCCTGAAGCTTTCTTT. It is translated as CASSPDRGNPEAFF.